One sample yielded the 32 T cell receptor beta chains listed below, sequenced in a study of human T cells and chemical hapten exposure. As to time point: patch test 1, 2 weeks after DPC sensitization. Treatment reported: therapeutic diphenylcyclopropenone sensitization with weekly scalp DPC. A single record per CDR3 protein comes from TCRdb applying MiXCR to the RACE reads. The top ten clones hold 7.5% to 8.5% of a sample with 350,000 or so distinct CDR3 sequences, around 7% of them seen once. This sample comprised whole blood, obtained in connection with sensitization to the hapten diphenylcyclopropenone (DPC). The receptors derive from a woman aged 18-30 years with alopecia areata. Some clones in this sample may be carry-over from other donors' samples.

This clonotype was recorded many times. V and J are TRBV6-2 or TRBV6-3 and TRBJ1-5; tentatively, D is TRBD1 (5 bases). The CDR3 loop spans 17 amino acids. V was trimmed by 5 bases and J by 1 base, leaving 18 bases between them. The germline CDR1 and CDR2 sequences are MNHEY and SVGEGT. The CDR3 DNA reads TGTGCCAGCAGTCCCCTTCAGGGAGGAGGGAGCAATCAGCCCCAGCATTTT. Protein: CASSPLQGGGSNQPQHF.

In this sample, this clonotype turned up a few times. The CDR3 is CASSPQTSGATYEQYF. CDR3 bases: TGTGCCAGCAGTCCCCAGACTAGCGGGGCAACCTACGAGCAGTACTTC. V and J are TRBV12-3 or TRBV12-4 and TRBJ2-7, with 11 bases matching TRBD2. The CDR3 length is 16 residues. The trim removed 5 bases at V and 2 bases at J, leaving 8 bases unmatched.

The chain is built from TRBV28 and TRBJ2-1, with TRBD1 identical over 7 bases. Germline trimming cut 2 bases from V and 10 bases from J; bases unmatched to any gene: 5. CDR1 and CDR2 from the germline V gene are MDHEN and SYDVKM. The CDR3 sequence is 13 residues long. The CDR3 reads CASSLLDRDEQFF. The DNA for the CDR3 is TGTGCCAGCAGTTTACTCGACAGGGACGAGCAGTTCTTC. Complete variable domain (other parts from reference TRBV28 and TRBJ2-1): DVKVTQSSRYLVKRTGEKVFLECVQDMDHENMFWYRQDPGLGLRLIYFSYDVKMKEKGDIPEGYSVSREKKERFSLILESASTNQTSMYLCASSLLDRDEQFFGPGTRLTVL.

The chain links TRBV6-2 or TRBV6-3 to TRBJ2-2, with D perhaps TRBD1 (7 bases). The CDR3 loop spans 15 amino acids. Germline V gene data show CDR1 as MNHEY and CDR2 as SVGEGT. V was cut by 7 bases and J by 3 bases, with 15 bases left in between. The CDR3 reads CASTTGDSDTGELFF. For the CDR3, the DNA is TGTGCCAGCACAACAGGGGACTCGGACACCGGGGAGCTGTTTTTT.

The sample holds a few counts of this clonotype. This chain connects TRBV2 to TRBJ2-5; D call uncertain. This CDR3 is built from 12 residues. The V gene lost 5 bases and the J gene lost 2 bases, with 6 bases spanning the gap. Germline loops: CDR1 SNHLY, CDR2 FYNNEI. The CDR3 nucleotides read TGTGCCAGCAGTACCAGGCAAGAGACCCAGTACTTC. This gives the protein CASSTRQETQYF. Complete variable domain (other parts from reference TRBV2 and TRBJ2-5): EPEVTQTPSHQVTQMGQEVILRCVPISNHLYFYWYRQILGQKVEFLVSFYNNEISEKSEIFDDQFSVERPDGSNFTLKIRSTKLEDSAMYFCASSTRQETQYFGPGTRLLVL.

The CDR3 DNA is TGTGCCAGCAGTTACGGATGGGCGGGGGGCACAGATACGCAGTATTTT. Translating it yields CASSYGWAGGTDTQYF. The V call is TRBV6-2 or TRBV6-3, the J call TRBJ2-3; 7 bases match TRBD2. The length of the CDR3 is 16 residues. CDR1 and CDR2 (germline): MNHEY, SVGEGT. J lost 1 base, V lost 2 bases, and 6 bases had no gene match.

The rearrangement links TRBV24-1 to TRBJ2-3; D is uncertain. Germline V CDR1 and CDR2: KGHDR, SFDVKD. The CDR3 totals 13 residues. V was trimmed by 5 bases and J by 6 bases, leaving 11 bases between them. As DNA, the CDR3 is TGTGCCACCAGTGTCCAGTTTGGGGATACGCAGTATTTT. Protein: CATSVQFGDTQYF.

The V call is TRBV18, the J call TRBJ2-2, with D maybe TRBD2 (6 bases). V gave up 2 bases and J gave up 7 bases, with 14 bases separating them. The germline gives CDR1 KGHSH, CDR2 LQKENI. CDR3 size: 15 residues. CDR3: CASSPTREVGGELFF. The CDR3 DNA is TGTGCCAGCTCACCAACCAGGGAGGTCGGCGGGGAGCTGTTTTTT.

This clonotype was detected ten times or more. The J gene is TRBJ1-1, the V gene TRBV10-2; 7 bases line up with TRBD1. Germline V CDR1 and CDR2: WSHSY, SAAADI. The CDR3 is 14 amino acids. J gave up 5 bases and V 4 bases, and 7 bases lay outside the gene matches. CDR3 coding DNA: TGCGCCAGCAGTGTGAGAGGGGGCTTGACTGAAGCTTTCTTT. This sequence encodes CASSVRGGLTEAFF.

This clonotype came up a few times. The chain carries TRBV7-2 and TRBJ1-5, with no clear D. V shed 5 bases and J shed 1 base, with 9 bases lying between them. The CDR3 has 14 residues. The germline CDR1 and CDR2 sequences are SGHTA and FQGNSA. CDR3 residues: CASSETESNQPQHF. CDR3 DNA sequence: TGTGCCAGCAGCGAAACGGAGAGCAATCAGCCCCAGCATTTT.

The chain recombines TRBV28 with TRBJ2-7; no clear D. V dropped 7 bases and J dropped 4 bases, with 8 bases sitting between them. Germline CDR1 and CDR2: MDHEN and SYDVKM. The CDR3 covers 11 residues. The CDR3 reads CASKQRYEQYF. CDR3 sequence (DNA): TGTGCCAGCAAACAAAGGTACGAGCAGTACTTC.

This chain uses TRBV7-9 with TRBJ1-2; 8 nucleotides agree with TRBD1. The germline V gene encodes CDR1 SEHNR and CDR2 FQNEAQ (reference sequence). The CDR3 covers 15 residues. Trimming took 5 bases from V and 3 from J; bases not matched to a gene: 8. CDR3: CASSLLDRAYYGYTF. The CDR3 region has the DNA TGTGCCAGCAGCCTCCTGGACAGGGCCTACTATGGCTACACCTTC. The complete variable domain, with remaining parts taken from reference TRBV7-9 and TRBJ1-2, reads DTGVSQNPRHKITKRGQNVTFRCDPISEHNRLYWYRQTLGQGPEFLTYFQNEAQLEKSRLLSDRFSAERPKGSFSTLEIQRTEQGDSAMYLCASSLLDRAYYGYTFGSGTRLTVV.

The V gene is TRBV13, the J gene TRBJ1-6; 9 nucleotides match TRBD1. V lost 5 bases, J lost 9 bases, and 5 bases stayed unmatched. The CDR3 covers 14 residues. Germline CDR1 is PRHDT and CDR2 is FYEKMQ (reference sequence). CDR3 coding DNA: TGTGCCAGCAGCGAACAGGGGGCAGGTTCACCCCTCCACTTT. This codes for CASSEQGAGSPLHF.

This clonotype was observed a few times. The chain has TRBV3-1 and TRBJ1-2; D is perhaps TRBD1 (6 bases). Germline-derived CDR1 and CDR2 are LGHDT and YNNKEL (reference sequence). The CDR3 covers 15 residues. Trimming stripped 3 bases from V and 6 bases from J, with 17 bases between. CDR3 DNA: TGTGCCAGCAGCCAGCGGACAGTAAAGCTGGATGGCTACACCTTC. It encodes CASSQRTVKLDGYTF.

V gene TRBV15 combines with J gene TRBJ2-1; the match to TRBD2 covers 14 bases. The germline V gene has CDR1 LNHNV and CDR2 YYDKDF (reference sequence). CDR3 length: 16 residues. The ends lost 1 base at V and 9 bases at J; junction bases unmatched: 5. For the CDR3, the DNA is TGTGCCACCAGCAGAGTGACTAGCGGGGGGGCTATTGAGCAGTTCTTC. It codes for CATSRVTSGGAIEQFF. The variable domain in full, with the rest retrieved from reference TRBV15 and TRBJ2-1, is DAMVIQNPRYQVTQFGKPVTLSCSQTLNHNVMYWYQQKSSQAPKLLFHYYDKDFNNEADTPDNFQSRRPNTSFCFLDIRSPGLGDTAMYLCATSRVTSGGAIEQFFGPGTRLTVL.

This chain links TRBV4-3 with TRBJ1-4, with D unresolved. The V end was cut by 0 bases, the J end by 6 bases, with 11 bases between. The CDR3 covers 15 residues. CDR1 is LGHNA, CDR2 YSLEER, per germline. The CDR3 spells CASSQDRGLDEKLFF. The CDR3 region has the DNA TGCGCCAGCAGCCAAGATCGAGGGCTCGATGAAAAACTGTTTTTT.

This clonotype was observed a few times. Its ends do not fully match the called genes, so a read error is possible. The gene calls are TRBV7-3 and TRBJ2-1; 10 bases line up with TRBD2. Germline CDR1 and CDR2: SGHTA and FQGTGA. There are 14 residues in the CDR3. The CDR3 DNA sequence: TGTGCCAGCAGCTCCGGTAGCGGGGGGCCCACTCCGGTCTTC. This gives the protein CASSSGSGGPTPVF.

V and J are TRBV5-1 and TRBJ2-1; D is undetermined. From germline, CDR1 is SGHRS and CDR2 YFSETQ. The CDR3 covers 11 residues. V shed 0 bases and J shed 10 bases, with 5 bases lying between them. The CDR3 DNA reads TGCGCCAGCAGCTTGGGGGCAGAGCAGTTCTTC. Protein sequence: CASSLGAEQFF.

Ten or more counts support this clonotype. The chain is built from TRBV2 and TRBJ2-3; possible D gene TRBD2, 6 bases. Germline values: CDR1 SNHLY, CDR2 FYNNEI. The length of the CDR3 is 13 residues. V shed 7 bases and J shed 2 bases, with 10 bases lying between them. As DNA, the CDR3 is TGTGCCAGCACAGGCGGGATCACAGATACGCAGTATTTT. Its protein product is CASTGGITDTQYF.

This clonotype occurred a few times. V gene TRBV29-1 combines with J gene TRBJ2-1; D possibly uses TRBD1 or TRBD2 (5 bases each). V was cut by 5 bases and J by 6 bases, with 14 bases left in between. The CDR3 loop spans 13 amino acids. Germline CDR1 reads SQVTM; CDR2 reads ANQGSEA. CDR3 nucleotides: TGCAGCGTTAGAGGGCGACAGTTCAATGAGCAGTTCTTC. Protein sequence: CSVRGRQFNEQFF.

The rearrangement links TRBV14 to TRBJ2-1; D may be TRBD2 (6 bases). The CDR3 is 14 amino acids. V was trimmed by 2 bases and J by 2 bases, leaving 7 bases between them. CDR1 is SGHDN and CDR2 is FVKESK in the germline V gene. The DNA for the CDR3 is TGTGCCAGCAGCCAAAGACTAGCCTACAATGAGCAGTTCTTC. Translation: CASSQRLAYNEQFF.

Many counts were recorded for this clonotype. CDR3 sequence (DNA): TGTGCCAGCAGCGACTGGACAGGGGGCATGACAGATACGCAGTATTTT. Translating it yields CASSDWTGGMTDTQYF. The gene calls are TRBV2 and TRBJ2-3; TRBD1 matches at 11 bases. Germline lookup yields CDR1 SNHLY and CDR2 FYNNEI. J gave up 3 bases and V 6 bases, and 8 bases lay outside the gene matches. The CDR3 length is 16 residues.

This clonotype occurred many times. CDR3 coding DNA: TGTGCCAGCAGCGCCCAGGGACCAGATACGCAGTATTTT. Its translation: CASSAQGPDTQYF. The chain has TRBV7-9 and TRBJ2-3; D is tentatively TRBD1 or TRBD2 (5 bases each). From germline, CDR1 is SEHNR and CDR2 FQNEAQ (reference sequence). Trimming cost V 5 bases and J 4 bases, with 10 bases left between them. The CDR3 spans 13 residues.

CDR3 loop: CASSPGTSPKAFF. CDR3 in DNA: TGTGCCAGCAGCCCAGGGACAAGTCCCAAAGCTTTCTTT. J is TRBJ1-1 and V is TRBV12-3 or TRBV12-4; possibly TRBD1 for D (6 bases). Trimming left V 6 bases short and J 9 bases short, with 17 bases between. CDR3 length: 13 residues.

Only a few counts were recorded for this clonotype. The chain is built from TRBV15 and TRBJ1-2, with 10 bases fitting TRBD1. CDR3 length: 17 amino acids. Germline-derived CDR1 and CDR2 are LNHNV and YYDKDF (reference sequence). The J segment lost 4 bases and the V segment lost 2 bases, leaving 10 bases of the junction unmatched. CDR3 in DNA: TGTGCCACCAGCAGAAATCCGGACAGGGGGAGTGCCTATGGCTACACCTTC. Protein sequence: CATSRNPDRGSAYGYTF.

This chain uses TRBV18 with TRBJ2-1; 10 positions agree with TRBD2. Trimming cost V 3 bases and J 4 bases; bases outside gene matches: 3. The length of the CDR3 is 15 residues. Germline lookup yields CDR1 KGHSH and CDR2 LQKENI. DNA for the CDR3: TGTGCCAGCTCACCTAGCGGGGGGACGTACAATGAGCAGTTCTTC. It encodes CASSPSGGTYNEQFF.

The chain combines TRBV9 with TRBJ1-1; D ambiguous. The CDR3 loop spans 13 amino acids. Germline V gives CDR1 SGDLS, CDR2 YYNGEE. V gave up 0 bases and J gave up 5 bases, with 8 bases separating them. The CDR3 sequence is CASSVDGETEAFF. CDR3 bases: TGTGCCAGCAGCGTAGATGGGGAGACTGAAGCTTTCTTT.

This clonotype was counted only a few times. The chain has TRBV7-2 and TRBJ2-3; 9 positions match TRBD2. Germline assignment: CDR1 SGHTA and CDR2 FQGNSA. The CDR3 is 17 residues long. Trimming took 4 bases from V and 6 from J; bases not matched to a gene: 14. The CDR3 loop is CASSSPSGASLMDTQYF. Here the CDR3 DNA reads TGTGCCAGCAGCTCGCCTAGCGGGGCCTCCTTGATGGATACGCAGTATTTT.

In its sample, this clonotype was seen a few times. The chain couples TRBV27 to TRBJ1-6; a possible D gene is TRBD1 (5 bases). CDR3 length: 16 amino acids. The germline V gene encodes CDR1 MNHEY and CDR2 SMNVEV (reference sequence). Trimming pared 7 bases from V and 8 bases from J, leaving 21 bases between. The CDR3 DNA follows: TGTGCCAGCAAAGGGCCTACAGGACTCCTTGATTCACCCCTCCACTTT. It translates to CASKGPTGLLDSPLHF.

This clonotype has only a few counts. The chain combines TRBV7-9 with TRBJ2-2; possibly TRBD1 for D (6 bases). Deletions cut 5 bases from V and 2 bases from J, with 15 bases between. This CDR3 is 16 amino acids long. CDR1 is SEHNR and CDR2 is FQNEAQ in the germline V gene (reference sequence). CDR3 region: CASSERTVGNTGELFF. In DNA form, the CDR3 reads TGTGCCAGCAGCGAAAGGACAGTGGGAAACACCGGGGAGCTGTTTTTT.

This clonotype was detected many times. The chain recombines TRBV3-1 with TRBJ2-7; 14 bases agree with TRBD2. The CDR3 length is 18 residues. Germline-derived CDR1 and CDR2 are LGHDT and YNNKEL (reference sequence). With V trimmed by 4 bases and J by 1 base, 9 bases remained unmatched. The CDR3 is CASSPQTSGGASSYEQYF. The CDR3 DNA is TGTGCCAGCAGCCCTCAGACTAGCGGGGGGGCATCGTCCTACGAGCAGTACTTC.

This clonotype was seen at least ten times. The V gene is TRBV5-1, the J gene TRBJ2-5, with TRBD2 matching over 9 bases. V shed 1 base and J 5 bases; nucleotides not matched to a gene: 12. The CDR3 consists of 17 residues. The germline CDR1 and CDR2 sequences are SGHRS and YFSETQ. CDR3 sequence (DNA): TGCGCCAGCAGCTTGAGCGGCGGGGGGGCCTCGTTCGAGACCCAGTACTTC. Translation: CASSLSGGGASFETQYF.